This TCR beta chain appears in the sequencing data of a study of T cells after yellow fever vaccination. 5'RACE template switching added a universal primer site and UMIs to TCR cDNA. Each CDR3 protein gets one entry after TCRdb re-called the 5' RACE reads with MiXCR. The table lists about 300,000 distinct CDR3 sequences, about 6.6% of them singletons. V lost 2 bases and J 1 base, leaving 14 bases between the germline ends. CDR3 length equals 16 residues. The table lists this clonotype with a few counts. No antigen is known for it. Whole-study results and caveats: It was a weaker secondary response, yet one that peaked faster, at day 5 versus 15.

This TCR was recovered from a young man who received the YFV17D yellow fever vaccine. The chain couples TRBV12-3 or TRBV12-4 to TRBJ1-1; D is perhaps TRBD1 (5 bases). The sequenced sample was PBMCs, obtained around 45 days after the first yellow fever vaccination. CDR3 nucleotide sequence: TGTGCCAGCAGTTTAACATATCGACAGCCGAACACTGAAGCTTTCTTT. This encodes CASSLTYRQPNTEAFF.